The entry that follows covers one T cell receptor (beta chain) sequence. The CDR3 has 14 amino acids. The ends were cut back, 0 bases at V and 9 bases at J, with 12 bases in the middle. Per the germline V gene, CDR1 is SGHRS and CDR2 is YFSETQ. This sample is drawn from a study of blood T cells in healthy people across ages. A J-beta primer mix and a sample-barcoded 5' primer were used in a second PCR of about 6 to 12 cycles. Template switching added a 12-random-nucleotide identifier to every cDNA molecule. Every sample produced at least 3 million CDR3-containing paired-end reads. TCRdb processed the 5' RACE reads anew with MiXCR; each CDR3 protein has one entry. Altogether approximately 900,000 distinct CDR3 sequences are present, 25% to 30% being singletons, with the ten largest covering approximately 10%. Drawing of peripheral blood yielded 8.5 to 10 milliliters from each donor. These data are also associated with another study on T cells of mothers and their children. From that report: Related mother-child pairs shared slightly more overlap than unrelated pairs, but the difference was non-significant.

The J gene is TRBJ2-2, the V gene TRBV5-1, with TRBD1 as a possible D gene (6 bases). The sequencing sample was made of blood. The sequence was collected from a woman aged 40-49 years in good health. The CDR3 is CASSLDRVNRELFF. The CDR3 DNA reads TGCGCCAGCAGCTTGGACAGGGTTAACCGGGAGCTGTTTTTT.